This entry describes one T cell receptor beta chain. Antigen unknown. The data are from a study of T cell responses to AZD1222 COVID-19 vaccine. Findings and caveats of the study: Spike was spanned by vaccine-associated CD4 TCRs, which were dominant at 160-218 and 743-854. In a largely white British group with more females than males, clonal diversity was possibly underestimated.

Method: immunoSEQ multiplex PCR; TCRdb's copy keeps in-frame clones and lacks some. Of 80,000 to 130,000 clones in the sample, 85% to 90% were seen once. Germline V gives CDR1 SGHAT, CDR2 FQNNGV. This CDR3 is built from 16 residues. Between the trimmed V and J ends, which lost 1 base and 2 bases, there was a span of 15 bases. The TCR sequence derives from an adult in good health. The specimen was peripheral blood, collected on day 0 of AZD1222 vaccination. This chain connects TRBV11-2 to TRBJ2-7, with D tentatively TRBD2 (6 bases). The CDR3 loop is CASSLATGTGAYEQYF. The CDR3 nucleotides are TGTGCCAGCAGCTTAGCGACCGGGACGGGAGCCTACGAGCAGTACTTC.